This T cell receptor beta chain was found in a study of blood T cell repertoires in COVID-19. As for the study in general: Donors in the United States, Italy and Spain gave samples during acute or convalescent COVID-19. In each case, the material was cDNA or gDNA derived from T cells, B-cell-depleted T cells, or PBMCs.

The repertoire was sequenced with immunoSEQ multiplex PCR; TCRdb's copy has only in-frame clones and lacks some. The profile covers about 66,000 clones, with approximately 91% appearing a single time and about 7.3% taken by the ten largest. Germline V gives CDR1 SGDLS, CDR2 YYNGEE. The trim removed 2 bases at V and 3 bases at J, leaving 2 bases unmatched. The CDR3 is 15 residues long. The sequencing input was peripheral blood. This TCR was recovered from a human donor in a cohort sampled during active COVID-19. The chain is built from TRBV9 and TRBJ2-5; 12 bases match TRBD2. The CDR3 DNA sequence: TGTGCCAGCAGCGTCCGGACTAGCGGGGAAGAGACCCAGTACTTC. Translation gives CASSVRTSGEETQYF.